The clone carrying this T cell receptor (beta chain) was detected a few times. Its target is not known. Assay used: immunoSEQ multiplex PCR; TCRdb lists only in-frame clones, some missing. The sample includes around 50,000 clones, around 80% of them seen just once. Trimming left V 0 bases short and J 6 bases short, with 7 bases between. This CDR3 has 13 residues. Germline values: CDR1 SGDLS, CDR2 YYNGEE. Subsequent to a culture period of under 11 days, CD4+ T cells were isolated. Between March and December 2020, the person had a SARS-CoV-2 infection that PCR confirmed. The cohort was immunized with two doses of either the BNT162b2 or mRNA-1273 vaccine. The data originate from a study of vaccination effects on CD4 cells after COVID-19. Looking at the study overall: Early after vaccination, and again late, three convalescent patients were sampled. Study outcomes and limitations: Early post-infection timepoints were absent, and convalescent patients were few. Vaccine- and infection-induced clones showed marked clonal contraction late following vaccination.

The sequencing used CD4+ T cells from PBMCs cultured without peptide, collected after COVID-19 vaccination. This chain uses TRBV9 with TRBJ1-5, with D hard to call. The source of this sequence is a human donor who had a prior SARS-CoV-2 infection. The CDR3 protein is CASSVGEGQPQHF. The CDR3 DNA reads as TGTGCCAGCAGCGTAGGAGAGGGTCAGCCCCAGCATTTT.